The 2 T cell receptor beta chains reported below all come from one sample, sequenced in a study of blood T cell repertoires in COVID-19. Produced via immunoSEQ multiplex PCR; TCRdb's table is partial and in-frame only. The sample has 25,000 to 35,000 clones; around 85% are singletons. Sequenced input: peripheral blood. The receptor set was obtained from a human donor in a cohort sampled during active COVID-19.

The genes are TRBV11-3 and TRBJ2-7; the match to TRBD1 covers 10 bases. Germline V gene data show CDR1 as SGHNT and CDR2 as YENEEA. The CDR3 is made up of 14 amino acids. The junction had 7 bases not matched to a gene; V was cut back by 5 bases and J by 6 bases. CDR3 coding DNA: TGTGCCAGCAGCCCGGGACAGGGGTCCGGCGAGCAGTACTTC. It yields the protein CASSPGQGSGEQYF.

The gene calls are TRBV7-3 and TRBJ2-1; possible D gene TRBD1, 5 bases. V was cut by 2 bases and J by 6 bases, with 5 bases left in between. The CDR3 has 12 amino acids. Germline CDR1 reads SGHTA; CDR2 reads FQGTGA. CDR3 DNA: TGTGCCAGCAGCTTAGGGGCCAATGAGCAGTTCTTC. Amino acid sequence: CASSLGANEQFF.